Sequencing of this T cell receptor beta chain was carried out in a study of blood T cell repertoires in COVID-19 (TCRdb year 2020). Study-wide context: Samples covering the acute and convalescent phases of COVID-19 were provided by collaborators in the United States, Italy and Spain. The prospective study material was composed of cDNA or gDNA derived from T cells, B-cell-depleted T cells, or PBMCs. The dataset comprised deeply sampled blood TCRbeta repertoires from subjects exposed to, actively infected with, or recovered from COVID-19. The repertoires were made available in a free public database intended to serve as a resource for research on the immune response to SARS-CoV-2. The samples were drawn from the first 160 participants of the ongoing ImmuneRACE study and from some 1,300 subjects provided by 6 global collaborators. Sample metadata almost always included a de-identified subject ID, COVID-19 status, age in years and sex. HLA class I and class II types, where available, came from metadata supplied by the sample provider rather than from assay-based typing.

TCRbeta CDR3 regions were amplified from genomic DNA by means of the immunoSEQ Assay, a bias-controlled multiplex PCR. The original methods were these. The number of nucleated cells in each sample was estimated from the amplification of reference gene primers within the assay. To quantify the absolute abundance of each unique TCRbeta CDR3 rearrangement, sequence reads were collapsed and filtered. Productive Simpson clonality was computed per sample as the square root of Simpson's diversity index over productive rearrangements. TCRdb stores this immuneACCESS table with in-frame sequences only. Part of the clones is absent; in the studies checked, under half of the shortfall reflects unresolved V genes, and no reason is known for the rest. V, J and clone size are taken as reported in that table, and D and trimming were inferred from the DNA itself. This sample lists 90,000 to 120,000 clones; around 92% were detected once. The top ten clones comprise 4.9% of the sample.

General study outcomes and caveats: The quantity of clinical and demographic metadata differed by source and by participant and was supplied without curation.

Whole blood was collected in K2EDTA tubes by collaborating institutions according to the institutions' own protocols. For TCRbeta analysis, collaborator samples were shipped as frozen whole blood, as isolated PBMCs, or as DNA extracted from either sample type. The CDR3 measures 13 amino acids from cysteine to phenylalanine. CDR3 DNA is the only sequence kept; it has 39 bases, read in frame from the first base. Trimming takes 1 base off V and 11 bases off J; junction bases not matched to a gene: 7. Based on the germline V gene, the CDR1 and CDR2 sequences are SGHVS and FQNEAQ. This clone was seen just once. Which antigen it targets is not known. Per-base qualities were not stored, and no clone one base away is much larger.

The TCR originated in a man in his forties or fifties with active or convalescent COVID-19. The sequence joins TRBV7-8 to TRBJ1-2, with TRBD1 matching 7 junction bases. Material: peripheral blood. The DNA is TGTGCCAGCAGCTTAGGAATAGGGGGCGCTTACACCTTC. This is translated as CASSLGIGGAYTF. Beyond the CDR3, the reference TRBV7-8 and TRBJ1-2 genes provide the residues; the full variable domain reads: GAGVSQSPRYKVAKRGQDVALRCDPISGHVSLFWYQQALGQGPEFLTYFQNEAQLDKSGLPSDRFFAERPEGSVSTLKIQRTQQEDSAVYLCASSLGIGGAYTFGSGTRLTVV.